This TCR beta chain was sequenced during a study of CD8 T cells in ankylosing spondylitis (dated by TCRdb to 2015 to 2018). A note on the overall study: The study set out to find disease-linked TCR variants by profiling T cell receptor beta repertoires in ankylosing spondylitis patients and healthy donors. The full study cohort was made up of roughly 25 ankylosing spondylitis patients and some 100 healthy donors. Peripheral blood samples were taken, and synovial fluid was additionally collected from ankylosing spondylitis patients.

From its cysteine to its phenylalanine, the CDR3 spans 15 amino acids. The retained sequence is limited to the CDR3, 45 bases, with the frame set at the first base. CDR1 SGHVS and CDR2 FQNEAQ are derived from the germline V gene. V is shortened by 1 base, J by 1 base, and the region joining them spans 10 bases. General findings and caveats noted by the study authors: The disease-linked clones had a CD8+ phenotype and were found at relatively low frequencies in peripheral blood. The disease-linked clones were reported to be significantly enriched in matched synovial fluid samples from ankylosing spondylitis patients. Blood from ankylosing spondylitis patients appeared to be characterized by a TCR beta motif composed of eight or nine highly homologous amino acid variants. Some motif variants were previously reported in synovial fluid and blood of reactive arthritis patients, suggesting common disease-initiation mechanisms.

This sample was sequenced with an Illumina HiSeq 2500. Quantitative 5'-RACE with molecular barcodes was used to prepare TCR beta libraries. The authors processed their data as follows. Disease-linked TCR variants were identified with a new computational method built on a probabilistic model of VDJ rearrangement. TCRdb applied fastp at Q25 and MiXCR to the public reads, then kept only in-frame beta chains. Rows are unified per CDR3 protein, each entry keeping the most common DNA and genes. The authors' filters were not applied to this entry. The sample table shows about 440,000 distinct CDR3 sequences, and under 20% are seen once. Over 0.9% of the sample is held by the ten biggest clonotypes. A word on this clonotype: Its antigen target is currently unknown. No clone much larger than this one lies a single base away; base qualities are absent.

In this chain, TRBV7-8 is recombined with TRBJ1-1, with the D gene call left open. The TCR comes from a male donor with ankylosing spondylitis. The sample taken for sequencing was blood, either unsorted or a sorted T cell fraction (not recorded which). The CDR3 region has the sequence CASSLEFAWNTEAFF. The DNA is TGTGCCAGCAGCTTAGAGTTTGCCTGGAACACTGAAGCTTTCTTT.